These 8 T cell receptor beta chains were sequenced from one sample in a study. Profiling relied on immunoSEQ multiplex PCR, and the TCRdb table lists in-frame clones only, not all of them. The profile shows about 68,000 clones, approximately 92% of them singletons. Sequenced input: PBMCs. Every receptor here comes from a man aged 35-49 years with rheumatoid arthritis.

The chain links TRBV11-2 to TRBJ2-7; D is unresolved. Germline CDR1 SGHAT, CDR2 FQNNGV. This CDR3 has 16 amino acids. V was trimmed by 4 bases and J by 5 bases, leaving 21 bases between them. In DNA, the CDR3 is TGTGCCAGCAGCTCCTTTGGGTGGAGCGTGAGGCACGAGCAGTACTTC. Its translation: CASSSFGWSVRHEQYF.

The J gene is TRBJ2-7, the V gene TRBV5-1, with TRBD2 matching 14 bases. The CDR3 is 14 residues long. The ends lost 3 bases at V and 7 bases at J; junction bases unmatched: 3. The germline V gene encodes CDR1 SGHRS and CDR2 YFSETQ. The CDR3 reads CASSSGLAGVEQYF. CDR3 DNA: TGCGCCAGCAGCTCGGGACTAGCGGGAGTAGAGCAGTACTTC.

V gene TRBV5-1 combines with J gene TRBJ1-2; TRBD1 matches 7 bases. After removal of 3 bases from V and 7 bases from J, the junction contained 12 bases not matched to a gene. Germline-derived CDR1 and CDR2 are SGHRS and YFSETQ. The CDR3 covers 15 residues. CDR3 coding DNA: TGCGCCAGCAGCTCAACCGGGACAGTGAGGGGTGGCTACACCTTC. Encoded protein: CASSSTGTVRGGYTF. The full variable domain, with the rest looked up from reference TRBV5-1 and TRBJ1-2, is KAGVTQTPRYLIKTRGQQVTLSCSPISGHRSVSWYQQTPGQGLQFLFEYFSETQRNKGNFPGRFSGRQFSNSRSEMNVSTLELGDSALYLCASSSTGTVRGGYTFGSGTRLTVV.

The chain joins TRBV5-6 to TRBJ1-2; a weak D match, TRBD1 (6 bases). The CDR3 length is 13 residues. CDR1 SGHDT and CDR2 YYEEEE come from the germline V gene. Trimming stripped 0 bases from V and 8 bases from J, with 11 bases between. The CDR3 bases are TGTGCCAGCAGCTTGGTACAGGGTTACGGCTACACCTTC. Translating gives CASSLVQGYGYTF.

This sequence joins TRBV18 and TRBJ2-1; TRBD2 agrees at 11 bases. The ends lost 5 bases at V and 0 bases at J; junction bases unmatched: 21. CDR1 and CDR2 (germline): KGHSH, LQKENI. CDR3 length: 22 amino acids. For the CDR3, the DNA is TGTGCCAGCTCAACAAGGGGCGCGGGACTAGCGGTATCTGGGAGCTCCTACAATGAGCAGTTCTTC. It translates to CASSTRGAGLAVSGSSYNEQFF.

This clone was observed once. The chain has TRBV24-1 and TRBJ1-6, with D possibly TRBD1 on 6 matching bases. The CDR3 covers 14 residues. Germline V gene lookup returns CDR1 KGHDR and CDR2 SFDVKD. V gave up 9 bases and J gave up 7 bases, with 15 bases separating them. The CDR3 DNA reads as TGTGCCACCCAGCCCAGGGGCGCGAATTCACCCCTCCACTTT. It specifies CATQPRGANSPLHF.

The chain joins TRBV10-2 to TRBJ2-7; D may be TRBD1 or TRBD2 (5 bases each). V was clipped by 9 bases and J by 4 bases, with 16 bases between them. The CDR3 consists of 13 residues. CDR1 WSHSY and CDR2 SAAADI come from the germline V gene. The CDR3 sequence is CASGGRWLYEQYF. As DNA, the CDR3 is TGCGCCAGTGGGGGACGGTGGCTATACGAGCAGTACTTC.

V and J are TRBV15 and TRBJ2-7; tentative D call: TRBD1 (5 bases). In germline, CDR1 is LNHNV, CDR2 YYDKDF (reference sequence). With 3 bases removed from V and 0 bases from J, the gap between germline ends came to 12 bases. CDR3 length: 15 amino acids. Written as DNA, the CDR3 is TGTGCCACCAGCAGGTCTAGGGGCTTCTCCTACGAGCAGTACTTC. Its protein product is CATSRSRGFSYEQYF.